This record looks at one T cell receptor (beta chain) sequence and its context. The record originates from a study of blood T cell repertoires in COVID-19. Study-wide background: Spain, Italy and the United States supplied samples that represented acute and convalescent COVID-19. T cells, B-cell-depleted T cells, or PBMCs supplied cDNA or gDNA.

Under the authors' procedure: Counts of nucleated cells, estimated from reference gene primer amplification, were obtained. Profiling relied on immunoSEQ multiplex PCR, and the TCRdb table lists in-frame clones only, not all of them. V, J and clone size were drawn from that table, and D and trimming were deduced from the DNA. The sample records 200,000 to 250,000 clones, nearly 90% being singletons. The CDR3 contains 15 residues. The germline CDR1 and CDR2 sequences are SGDLS and YYNGEE. V trimming: 4 bases; J trimming: 0 bases; junction bases outside the gene matches: 6. J is TRBJ1-1 and V is TRBV9, with 7 bases lining up with TRBD1. The sequenced sample consisted of peripheral blood. The clonotype was recovered from a woman younger than 30 who had recovered from COVID-19. The CDR3 loop is CASSFSGQLNTEAFF. CDR3 DNA sequence: TGTGCCAGCAGCTTCTCGGGACAGCTGAACACTGAAGCTTTCTTT.